The 8 T cell receptor beta chains given below trace back to one sample, sequenced in a study of T cell responses to AZD1222 COVID-19 vaccine. Profiling relied on immunoSEQ multiplex PCR, and the TCRdb table lists in-frame clones only, not all of them. The profile shows some 150,000 clones, roughly 91% of them singletons. The specimen comprised peripheral blood, sampled on day 0 of AZD1222 vaccination. The receptor source for this set is an adult in good health.

V gene TRBV6-2 or TRBV6-3 combines with J gene TRBJ1-5; D perhaps matches TRBD1 (6 bases). The CDR3 is 15 residues long. Germline assignment: CDR1 MNHEY and CDR2 SVGEGT. V lost 5 bases and J 2 bases, leaving 13 bases between the germline ends. This CDR3 is CASSDNRARNQPQHF. DNA of the CDR3: TGTGCCAGCAGTGACAACAGGGCCCGCAATCAGCCCCAGCATTTT.

The chain recombines TRBV2 with TRBJ2-3; 14 bases match TRBD2. Germline-derived CDR1 and CDR2 are SNHLY and FYNNEI. Trimming at V came to 6 bases and at J to 3 bases, leaving 5 bases not matched to a gene. This CDR3 has 16 amino acids. CDR3 loop: CASRGTSGGPTDTQYF. The CDR3 DNA follows: TGTGCCAGCAGGGGGACTAGCGGGGGACCTACAGATACGCAGTATTTT.

This clone was counted a few times. This chain uses TRBV7-8 with TRBJ2-2, with TRBD2 identical over 9 bases. This CDR3 is built from 16 residues. The germline V gene has CDR1 SGHVS and CDR2 FQNEAQ. J was trimmed by 3 bases and V by 2 bases; bases with no gene match: 4. The CDR3 loop reads CASSLRLAGYTGELFF. CDR3 DNA: TGTGCCAGCAGCTTAAGGCTAGCGGGATACACCGGGGAGCTGTTTTTT.

The V call is TRBV27, the J call TRBJ1-4; 8 bases are a match to TRBD1. This CDR3 comprises 16 residues. Germline CDR1 and CDR2: MNHEY and SMNVEV (reference sequence). The V and J ends lost 6 bases and 0 bases, in that order; junction bases with no gene match: 6. The CDR3: CASSQTGGPTNEKLFF. The CDR3 region has the DNA TGTGCCAGCAGCCAAACAGGGGGACCAACTAATGAAAAACTGTTTTTT.

The J gene is TRBJ2-7, the V gene TRBV6-5, with D uncertain. The germline V and J ends were trimmed by 0 bases and 1 base, with 7 bases remaining between them. The length of the CDR3 is 14 residues. The germline gives CDR1 MNHEY, CDR2 SVGAGI. The CDR3 nucleotides read TGTGCCAGCAGTTACTCCGCCGGTTCCTACGAGCAGTACTTC. Protein product: CASSYSAGSYEQYF.

The rearrangement links TRBV28 to TRBJ2-1, with no clear D. V shed 9 bases and J shed 4 bases, with 16 bases lying between them. This CDR3 comprises 14 residues. Germline values: CDR1 MDHEN, CDR2 SYDVKM. This chain's CDR3 is CASRAGPGYNEQFF. The CDR3 DNA follows: TGTGCCAGTCGAGCTGGCCCTGGTTACAATGAGCAGTTCTTC.

This chain connects TRBV5-4 to TRBJ2-1, with D possibly matching TRBD2 (6 bases). The CDR3 is 15 amino acids. Germline V gives CDR1 SGHNT, CDR2 YYREEE (reference sequence). V was pared by 0 bases and J by 5 bases, with 12 bases between. CDR3 loop: CASSLGGTGDNEQFF. In DNA form, the CDR3 reads TGTGCCAGCAGCTTGGGTGGGACTGGCGACAATGAGCAGTTCTTC. The whole variable domain, remainder taken from reference TRBV5-4 and TRBJ2-1, is ETGVTQSPTHLIKTRGQQVTLRCSSQSGHNTVSWYQQALGQGPQFIFQYYREEENGRGNFPPRFSGLQFPNYSSELNVNALELDDSALYLCASSLGGTGDNEQFFGPGTRLTVL.

V is TRBV11-1 and J is TRBJ1-4; TRBD1 agrees at 7 bases. This CDR3 region has 15 residues. Trimming took 5 bases from V and 7 from J; bases not matched to a gene: 10. Germline-derived CDR1 and CDR2 are SGHAT and FQDESV (reference sequence). CDR3 amino acids: CASSPEQGSVEKLFF. DNA for the CDR3: TGTGCCAGCAGCCCGGAACAGGGGTCTGTTGAAAAACTGTTTTTT.